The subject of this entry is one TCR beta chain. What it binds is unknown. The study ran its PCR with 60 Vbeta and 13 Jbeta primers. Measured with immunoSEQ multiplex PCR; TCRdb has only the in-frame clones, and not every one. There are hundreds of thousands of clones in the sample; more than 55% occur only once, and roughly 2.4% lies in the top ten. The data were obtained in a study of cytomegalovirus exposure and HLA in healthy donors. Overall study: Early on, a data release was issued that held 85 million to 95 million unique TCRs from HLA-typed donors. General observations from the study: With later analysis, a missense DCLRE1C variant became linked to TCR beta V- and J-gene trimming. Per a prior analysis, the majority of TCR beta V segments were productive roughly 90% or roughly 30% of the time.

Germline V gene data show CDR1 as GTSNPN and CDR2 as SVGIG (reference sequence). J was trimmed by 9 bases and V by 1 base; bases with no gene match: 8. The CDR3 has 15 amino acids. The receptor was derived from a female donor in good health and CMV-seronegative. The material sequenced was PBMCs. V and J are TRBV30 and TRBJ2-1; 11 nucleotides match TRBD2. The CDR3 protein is CAWSATSGRNGEQFF. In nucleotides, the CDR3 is TGTGCCTGGAGTGCTACTAGCGGGAGAAATGGTGAGCAGTTCTTC.